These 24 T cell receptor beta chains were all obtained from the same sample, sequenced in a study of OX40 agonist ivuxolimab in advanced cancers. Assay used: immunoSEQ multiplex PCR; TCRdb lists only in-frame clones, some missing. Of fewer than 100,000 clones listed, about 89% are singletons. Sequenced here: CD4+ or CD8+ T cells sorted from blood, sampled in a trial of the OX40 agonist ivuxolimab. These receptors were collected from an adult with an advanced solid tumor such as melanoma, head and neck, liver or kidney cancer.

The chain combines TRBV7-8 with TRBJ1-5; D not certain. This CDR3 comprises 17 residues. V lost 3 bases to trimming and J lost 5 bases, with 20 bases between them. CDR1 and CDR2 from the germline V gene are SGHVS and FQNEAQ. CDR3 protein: CASSLRPSPDGDQPQHF. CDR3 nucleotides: TGTGCCAGCAGCTTGAGACCAAGCCCGGACGGAGATCAGCCCCAGCATTTT.

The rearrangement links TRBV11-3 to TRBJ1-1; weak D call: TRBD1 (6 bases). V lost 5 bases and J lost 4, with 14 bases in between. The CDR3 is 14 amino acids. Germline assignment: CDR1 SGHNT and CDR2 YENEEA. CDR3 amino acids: CASSQEGDGTEAFF. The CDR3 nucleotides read TGTGCCAGCAGCCAAGAGGGGGATGGCACTGAAGCTTTCTTT.

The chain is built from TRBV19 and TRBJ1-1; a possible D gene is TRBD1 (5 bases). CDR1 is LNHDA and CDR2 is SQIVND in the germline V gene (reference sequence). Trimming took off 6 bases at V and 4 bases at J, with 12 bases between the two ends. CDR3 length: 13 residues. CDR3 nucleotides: TGTGCCAGTAGCCCAGGACATGTCACTGAAGCTTTCTTT. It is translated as CASSPGHVTEAFF.

In nucleotides, the CDR3 is TGTGCCAGCAGCTTAGGGCCCAGTGTATTGGGCCGGGGGGAGCAGTACTTC. Translated: CASSLGPSVLGRGEQYF. The V gene is TRBV11-3, the J gene TRBJ2-7; D is perhaps TRBD2 (6 bases). CDR3 length: 17 amino acids. Per germline, CDR1 SGHNT and CDR2 YENEEA. The ends were cut back, 1 base at V and 7 bases at J, with 23 bases in the middle.

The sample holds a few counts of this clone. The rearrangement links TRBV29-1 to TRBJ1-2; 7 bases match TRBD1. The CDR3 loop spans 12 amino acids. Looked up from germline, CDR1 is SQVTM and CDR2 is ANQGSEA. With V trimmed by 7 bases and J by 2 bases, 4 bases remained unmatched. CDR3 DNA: TGCAGCGCTTCGGACAGGAACTATGGCTACACCTTC. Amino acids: CSASDRNYGYTF.

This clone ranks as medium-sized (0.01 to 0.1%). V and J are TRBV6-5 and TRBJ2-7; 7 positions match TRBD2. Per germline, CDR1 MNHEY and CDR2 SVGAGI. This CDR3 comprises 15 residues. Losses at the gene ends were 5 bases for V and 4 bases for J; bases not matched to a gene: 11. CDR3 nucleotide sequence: TGTGCCAGCAGTCCGCCCCCGGGACTACCTTACGAGCAGTACTTC. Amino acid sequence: CASSPPPGLPYEQYF.

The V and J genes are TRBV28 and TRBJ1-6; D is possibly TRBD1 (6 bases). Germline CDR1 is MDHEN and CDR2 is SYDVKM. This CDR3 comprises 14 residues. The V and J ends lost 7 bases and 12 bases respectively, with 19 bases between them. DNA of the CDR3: TGTGCCAGCACCCTGGGGGGCAGCCCCAAACCCCTCCACTTT. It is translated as CASTLGGSPKPLHF.

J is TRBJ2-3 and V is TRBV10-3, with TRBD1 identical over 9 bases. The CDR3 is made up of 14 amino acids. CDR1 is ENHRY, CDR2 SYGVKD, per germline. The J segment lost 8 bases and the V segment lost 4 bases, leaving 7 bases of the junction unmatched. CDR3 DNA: TGTGCCATCAGTGGGACAGGGGCTTCAGGTACGCAGTATTTT. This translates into CAISGTGASGTQYF.

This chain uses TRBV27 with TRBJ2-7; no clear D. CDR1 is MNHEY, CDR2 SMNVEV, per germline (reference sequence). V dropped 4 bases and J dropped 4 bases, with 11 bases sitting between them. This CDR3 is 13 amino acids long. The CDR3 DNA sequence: TGTGCCAGCAGTTACCGGGCAGGATACGAGCAGTACTTC. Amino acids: CASSYRAGYEQYF.

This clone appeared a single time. This CDR3 reads CASNQEGGEQYF. As DNA, the CDR3 is TGTGCCAGCAATCAAGAGGGGGGCGAGCAGTACTTC. This sequence joins TRBV28 and TRBJ2-7; D might be TRBD1 or TRBD2, each matching 6 bases. V lost 7 bases and J lost 6, with 13 bases in between. Germline values: CDR1 MDHEN, CDR2 SYDVKM. CDR3 length: 12 amino acids.

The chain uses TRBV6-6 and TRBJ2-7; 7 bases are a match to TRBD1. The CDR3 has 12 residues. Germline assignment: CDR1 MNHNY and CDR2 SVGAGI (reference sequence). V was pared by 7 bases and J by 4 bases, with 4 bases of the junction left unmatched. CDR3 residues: CASTQGDYEQYF. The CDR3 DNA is TGTGCCAGCACCCAGGGGGATTACGAGCAGTACTTC.

Here the CDR3 reads CSGMTGEAFF. The CDR3 region has the DNA TGCAGCGGCATGACAGGCGAAGCTTTCTTT. The genes are TRBV29-1 and TRBJ1-1; weak D call: TRBD1 (6 bases). Germline-derived CDR1 and CDR2 are SQVTM and ANQGSEA. Between the trimmed V and J ends, which lost 7 bases and 8 bases, there was a span of 11 bases. This CDR3 is 10 amino acids long. Filled out from reference TRBV29-1 and TRBJ1-1, the complete variable domain reads SAVISQKPSRDICQRGTSLTIQCQVDSQVTMMFWYRQQPGQSLTLIATANQGSEATYESGFVIDKFPISRPNLTFSTLTVSNMSPEDSSIYLCSGMTGEAFFGQGTRLTVV.

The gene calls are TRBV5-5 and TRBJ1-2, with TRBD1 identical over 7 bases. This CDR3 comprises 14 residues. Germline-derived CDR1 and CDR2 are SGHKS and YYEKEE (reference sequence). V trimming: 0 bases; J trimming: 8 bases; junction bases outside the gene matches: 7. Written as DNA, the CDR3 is TGTGCCAGCAGCTTGGCACAGGGGTCCTCCGGCTACACCTTC. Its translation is CASSLAQGSSGYTF.

The CDR3 sequence is CASSPDREGSPLHF. Written as DNA, the CDR3 is TGTGCCAGCAGCCCGGACAGGGAGGGCTCACCCCTCCACTTT. The rearrangement joins TRBV7-9 to TRBJ1-6; TRBD1 aligns across 8 bases. Per germline, CDR1 SEHNR and CDR2 FQNEAQ (reference sequence). The CDR3 runs to 14 residues. Losses at the gene ends were 5 bases for V and 10 bases for J; bases not matched to a gene: 7.

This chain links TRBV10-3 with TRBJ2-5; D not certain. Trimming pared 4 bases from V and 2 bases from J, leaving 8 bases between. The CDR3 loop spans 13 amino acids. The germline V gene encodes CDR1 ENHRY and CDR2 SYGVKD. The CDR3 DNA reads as TGTGCCATCAGTGTTACCAGTCAAGAGACCCAGTACTTC. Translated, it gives CAISVTSQETQYF.

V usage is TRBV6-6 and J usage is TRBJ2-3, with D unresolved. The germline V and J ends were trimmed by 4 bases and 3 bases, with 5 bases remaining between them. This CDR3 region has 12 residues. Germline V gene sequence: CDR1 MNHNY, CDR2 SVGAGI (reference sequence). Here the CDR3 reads CASSLGTDTQYF. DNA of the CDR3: TGTGCCAGCAGTTTAGGGACAGATACGCAGTATTTT.

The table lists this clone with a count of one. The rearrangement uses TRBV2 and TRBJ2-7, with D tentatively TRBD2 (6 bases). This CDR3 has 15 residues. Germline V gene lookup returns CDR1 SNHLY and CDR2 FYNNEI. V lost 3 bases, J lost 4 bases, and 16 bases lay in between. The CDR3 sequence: CASSDSGSGKYEQYF. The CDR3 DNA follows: TGTGCCAGCAGTGATAGTGGTAGCGGCAAATACGAGCAGTACTTC.

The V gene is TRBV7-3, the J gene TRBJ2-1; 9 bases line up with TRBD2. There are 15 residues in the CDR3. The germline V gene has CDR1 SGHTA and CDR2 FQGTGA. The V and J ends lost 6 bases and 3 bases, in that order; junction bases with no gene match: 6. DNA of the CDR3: TGTGCCAGCAGACCCCCGACTAGCGGCTACAATGAGCAGTTCTTC. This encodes CASRPPTSGYNEQFF.

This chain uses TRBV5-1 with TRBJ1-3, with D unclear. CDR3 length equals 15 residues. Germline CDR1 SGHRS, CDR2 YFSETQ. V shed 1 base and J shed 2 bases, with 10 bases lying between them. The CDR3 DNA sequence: TGCGCCAGCAGCTTGCCCAGTACCACTGGAAACACCATATATTTT. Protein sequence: CASSLPSTTGNTIYF.

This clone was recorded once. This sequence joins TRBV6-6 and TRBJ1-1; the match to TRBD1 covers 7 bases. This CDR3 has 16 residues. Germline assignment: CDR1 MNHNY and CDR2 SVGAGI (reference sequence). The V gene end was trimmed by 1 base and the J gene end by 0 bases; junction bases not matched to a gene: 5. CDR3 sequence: CASSYLQQGMNTEAFF. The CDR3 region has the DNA TGTGCCAGCAGTTACTTACAACAGGGGATGAACACTGAAGCTTTCTTT.

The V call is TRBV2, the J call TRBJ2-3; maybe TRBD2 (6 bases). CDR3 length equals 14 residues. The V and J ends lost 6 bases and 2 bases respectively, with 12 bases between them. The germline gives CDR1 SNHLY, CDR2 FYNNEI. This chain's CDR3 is CASRMTRPTDTQYF. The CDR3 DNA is TGTGCCAGCAGAATGACTAGACCCACAGATACGCAGTATTTT.

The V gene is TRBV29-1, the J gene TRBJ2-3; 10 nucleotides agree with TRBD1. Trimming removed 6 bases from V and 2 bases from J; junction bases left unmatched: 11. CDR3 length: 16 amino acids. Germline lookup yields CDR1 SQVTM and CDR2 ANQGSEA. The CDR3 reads CSVASGQGIYTDTQYF. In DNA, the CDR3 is TGCAGCGTGGCATCGGGACAGGGGATATACACAGATACGCAGTATTTT.

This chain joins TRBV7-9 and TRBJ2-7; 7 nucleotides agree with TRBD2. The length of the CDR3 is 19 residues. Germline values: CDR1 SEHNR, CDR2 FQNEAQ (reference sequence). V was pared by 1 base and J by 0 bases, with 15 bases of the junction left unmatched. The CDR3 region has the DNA TGTGCCAGCAGCTTAGGTGGGCGTGGGGGGGAAGAAAGCTCCTACGAGCAGTACTTC. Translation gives CASSLGGRGGEESSYEQYF.

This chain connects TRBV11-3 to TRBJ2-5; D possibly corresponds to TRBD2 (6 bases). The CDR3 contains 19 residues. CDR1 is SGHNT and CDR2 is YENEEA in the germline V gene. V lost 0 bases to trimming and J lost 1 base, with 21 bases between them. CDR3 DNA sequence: TGTGCCAGCAGCTTAGATTGGTCTAGCGATGCCTCCTTCCAAGAGACCCAGTACTTC. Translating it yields CASSLDWSSDASFQETQYF. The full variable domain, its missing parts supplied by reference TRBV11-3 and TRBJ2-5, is EAGVVQSPRYKIIEKKQPVAFWCNPISGHNTLYWYLQNLGQGPELLIRYENEEAVDDSQLPKDRFSAERLKGVDSTLKIQPAELGDSAVYLCASSLDWSSDASFQETQYFGPGTRLLVL.